The source of this T cell receptor beta chain is a study of blood T cells in healthy people across ages (dated by TCRdb to the mid-2010s). For context, the study as a whole: In model experiments, template switching captured about one uniquely barcoded TCR beta cDNA molecule for every two T cells. Two additional independent replicas of 1 million unique cDNA reads from the same blood draw were analyzed for two donors (one aged 18 to 30 and one aged 80 or older). The study measured age-related changes in TCR beta repertoire diversity using deep sequencing normalized with unique cDNA molecular identifiers. Donors were grouped into four age groups: young (average approximately 16 years), middle-aged (roughly 40), aged (roughly 62) and long-lived (about 89). To avoid experimental bias, donors of different ages were randomly spread across the sequencing lanes. Results and caveats for the whole study, not just this receptor: Compared with the aged group, the long-lived group had more naive CD4+ T cells, fewer expanded clones and increased TCR diversity, suggesting age selection. Because the CMV infection status of the donors was unknown, age-related changes in expanded clonotypes may potentially have been confounded. Estimates of total diversity based on one million sequenced T cells were considered lower bounds and underestimates. A strong correlation was found between observed TCR beta diversity and the percentage of naive T cells measured by flow cytometry. Observed TCR beta diversity per million T cells fell roughly linearly with age, and a significant reduction was already apparent by age about 38. Bulk unsorted PBMC profiling prevented conclusive comparison of naive and antigen-experienced compartments.

Comments on this clonotype: Which antigen it targets is not known. Per-base quality was not reported, and no clone a single base away is much larger than it.

The library was prepared using 5' RACE. Sequencing used an Illumina HiSeq 2500. A second PCR of 7 to 11 cycles was run with a J-beta primer mix and a sample-barcoded 5' primer. A template-switch 5' adaptor carrying 12 random nucleotides introduced a unique molecular identifier onto each TCR beta cDNA molecule. At least 2.5 million CDR3-containing paired-end reads were obtained from each sample. First-strand cDNA synthesis was performed from all RNA using the Mint cDNA synthesis kit, with priming by a TRBC-specific oligonucleotide. Following uracil-DNA glycosylase treatment, all cDNA underwent a first 18-cycle PCR with the universal primers M1SS and BC2_uni_R. From the authors' description of their analysis: Each sample was normalized by randomly selecting 1 million high-quality reads, each carrying a distinct molecular identifier. Instead of being binned into consensus sequences, reads that shared molecular identifiers were thrown out. MiTCR, with a Q25 quality threshold and the strictest error-elimination algorithm, was used for CDR3 identification, clonotype clustering and error correction. A nonparametric unseen species model with Euler transformation was used to estimate lower-bound total TCR beta diversity. TCRdb applied fastp at Q25 and MiXCR to the public reads, then kept only in-frame beta chains. Entries that share a CDR3 protein sequence are merged under the most common genes and DNA. None of the V and J calls come from the authors' own analysis; TCRdb made them. The sample yields around 1.5 million distinct CDR3 sequences; around two fifths were counted once. The ten biggest clones cover roughly 7.9% of the sample.

The CDR3 numbers 16 residues from cysteine through phenylalanine. Only the CDR3 portion is preserved as DNA: 48 bases, with reading frame beginning at the first base. The germline V gene supplies CDR1 SGHRS and CDR2 YFSETQ. Trimming removed 4 bases from V and 1 base from J; the gene matches leave 7 bases unexplained. Systemically healthy Caucasian individuals from Russia, over 30 in total and aged roughly 6 to 100 years, were included as donors. Each donor gave 8 to 10 milliliters of peripheral blood, collected into EDTA-treated Vacutainer tubes. Ficoll-Paque density-gradient centrifugation was used to isolate PBMCs, with at least 6.5 million per sample. Total RNA, at least 6 micrograms per sample, was extracted from PBMCs with Trizol reagent. For every donor, flow cytometry on a PBMC aliquot measured the percentage of naive CD45RAhigh/CD27high T cells.

This sequence uses TRBV5-1 and TRBJ2-7; TRBD2 aligns with 11 central bases. This sequence was found in a woman younger than 35 in good health. The sample comprised blood. The CDR3 region has the sequence CASSGLAGGPSYEQYF. Read as DNA, the sequence is TGCGCCAGCAGCGGATTAGCGGGAGGGCCGTCCTACGAGCAGTACTTC.